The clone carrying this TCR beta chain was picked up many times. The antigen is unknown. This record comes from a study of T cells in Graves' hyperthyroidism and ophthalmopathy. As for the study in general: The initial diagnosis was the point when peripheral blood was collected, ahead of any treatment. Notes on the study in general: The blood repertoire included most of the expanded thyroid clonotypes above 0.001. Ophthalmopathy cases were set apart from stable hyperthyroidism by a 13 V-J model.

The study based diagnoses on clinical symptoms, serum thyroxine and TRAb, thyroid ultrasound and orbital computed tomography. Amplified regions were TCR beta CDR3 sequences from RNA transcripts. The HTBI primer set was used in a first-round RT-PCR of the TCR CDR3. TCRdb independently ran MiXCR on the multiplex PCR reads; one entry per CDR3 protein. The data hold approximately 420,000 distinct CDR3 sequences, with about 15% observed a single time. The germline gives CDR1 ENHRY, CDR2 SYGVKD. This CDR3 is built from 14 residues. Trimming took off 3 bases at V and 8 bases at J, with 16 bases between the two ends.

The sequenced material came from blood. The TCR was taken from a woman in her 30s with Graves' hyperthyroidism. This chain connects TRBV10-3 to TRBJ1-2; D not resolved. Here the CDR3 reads CAISDPVESLGYTF. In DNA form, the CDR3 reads TGTGCCATCAGTGACCCGGTCGAGAGTCTGGGCTACACCTTC.